There are a few counts of the clone carrying this T cell receptor beta chain. The antigen is unknown. The authors built TCR beta libraries using iRepertoire HTBI primers and Arm-PCR of CDR3 regions. TCRdb called the multiplex PCR reads again in MiXCR, with one record for every CDR3 protein. This sample carries approximately 500,000 distinct CDR3 sequences, around a fifth of them seen once, and the ten largest clones take about 6.6%. These data come from a study of regulatory T cells in long-lasting Graves disease. Study-wide results and limits: Graves' patients with persistent disease showed TCR diversity lower than patients newly diagnosed.

The CDR3 has 15 residues. The germline gives CDR1 MNHEY, CDR2 SVGAGI. Trimming stripped 2 bases from V and 3 bases from J, with 13 bases between. Time point denoted: persistent/refractory GD, antithyroid drugs over 5 years with positive TRAb. PBMC RNA served as the TCR library source. The V and J genes are TRBV6-5 and TRBJ1-2, with D perhaps matching TRBD1 (6 bases). This clonotype originated in a female donor with Graves disease. The sample in question was peripheral blood mononuclear cells (PBMCs), obtained when the disease was refractory, from a patient treated with antithyroid drugs. The CDR3 DNA follows: TGTGCCAGCAGTTACGGGGGCAATCGGGACTATGGCTACACCTTC. Encoded protein: CASSYGGNRDYGYTF.